These 7 T cell receptor beta chains share one sample of origin, sequenced in a study of OX40 agonist ivuxolimab in advanced cancers. The repertoire was sequenced with immunoSEQ multiplex PCR; TCRdb's copy has only in-frame clones and lacks some. The data contain around 43,000 clones, approximately 86% of them singletons. The sample was CD4+ or CD8+ T cells sorted from blood, taken in a trial of the OX40 agonist ivuxolimab. These receptors were collected from an adult with an advanced solid tumor such as melanoma, head and neck, liver or kidney cancer.

This chain connects TRBV7-2 to TRBJ2-7, with D unresolved. The germline CDR1 and CDR2 sequences are SGHTA and FQGNSA. Trimming shortened V by 2 bases and J by 3 bases, and 8 bases separated the two germline ends. The CDR3 contains 13 residues. The CDR3 spells CASSLPQNYEQYF. The CDR3 DNA reads TGTGCCAGCAGCTTACCACAGAACTACGAGCAGTACTTC.

The chain joins TRBV27 to TRBJ2-1; a possible D gene is TRBD1 (5 bases). Trimming removed 3 bases from V and 7 bases from J, with 13 bases in between. The CDR3 extends over 14 amino acids. Germline lookup yields CDR1 MNHEY and CDR2 SMNVEV (reference sequence). The CDR3 sequence is CASSFVHPGNEQFF. The CDR3 DNA is TGTGCCAGCAGTTTTGTACATCCAGGGAATGAGCAGTTCTTC.

V is TRBV9 and J is TRBJ2-1; D remains unclear. Trimming took 0 bases from V and 6 from J, leaving 7 bases between them. CDR1 SGDLS and CDR2 YYNGEE come from the germline V gene. The CDR3 runs to 13 residues. CDR3 DNA sequence: TGTGCCAGCAGCGTAGATGTGGGCAATGAGCAGTTCTTC. This gives the protein CASSVDVGNEQFF.

The V gene is TRBV7-3, the J gene TRBJ2-1, with 9 bases matching TRBD1. This CDR3 has 16 residues. CDR1 is SGHTA, CDR2 FQGTGA, per germline. J was trimmed by 2 bases and V by 3 bases; bases with no gene match: 5. The CDR3 sequence is CASSFKDRGTYNEQFF. CDR3 sequence (DNA): TGTGCCAGCAGCTTCAAGGACAGGGGAACCTACAATGAGCAGTTCTTC.

The V call is TRBV7-9, the J call TRBJ1-1; tentative D call: TRBD1 (5 bases). Germline CDR1 and CDR2: SEHNR and FQNEAQ (reference sequence). The V and J ends lost 3 bases and 4 bases respectively, with 9 bases between them. The CDR3 is 13 residues long. The CDR3 sequence: CASSFPGGTEAFF. DNA of the CDR3: TGTGCCAGCAGCTTCCCCGGGGGCACTGAAGCTTTCTTT.

The genes are TRBV7-2 and TRBJ2-1; possible D gene TRBD2, 6 bases. The CDR3 runs to 15 residues. CDR1 SGHTA and CDR2 FQGNSA come from the germline V gene. V was clipped by 2 bases and J by 8 bases, with 16 bases between them. CDR3 loop: CASSLTSGGMDEQFF. In DNA form, the CDR3 reads TGTGCCAGCAGCTTAACTAGTGGGGGGATGGATGAGCAGTTCTTC.

This chain joins TRBV9 and TRBJ2-1, with D unclear. The CDR3 is 16 residues long. V lost 1 base, J lost 8 bases, and 19 bases lay in between. Germline loops: CDR1 SGDLS, CDR2 YYNGEE. DNA of the CDR3: TGTGCCAGCAGCGTACTCTTGGTTTCCCCCCCCCATGAGCAGTTCTTC. Amino acids: CASSVLLVSPPHEQFF.